Sequencing of this T cell receptor beta chain was carried out in a study of blood T cell repertoires in COVID-19. Cohort assignment relied on participant-reported clinical history. Generated by immunoSEQ multiplex PCR, the TCRdb table keeps only in-frame clones and is missing some. The sample includes 350,000 to 550,000 clones, roughly nine tenths of them seen just once. The length of the CDR3 is 13 residues. Germline V gene lookup returns CDR1 MDHEN and CDR2 SYDVKM. V gave up 7 bases and J gave up 7 bases; unmatched junction bases: 6. The clonotype was recovered from a young man who had recovered from COVID-19. The J gene is TRBJ1-2, the V gene TRBV28; 10 bases line up with TRBD1. Sequencing input: PBMCs or T cells enriched from blood (not recorded which). CDR3 loop: CASTRQGAGGYTF. The DNA for the CDR3 is TGTGCCAGCACACGACAGGGGGCAGGTGGCTACACCTTC.